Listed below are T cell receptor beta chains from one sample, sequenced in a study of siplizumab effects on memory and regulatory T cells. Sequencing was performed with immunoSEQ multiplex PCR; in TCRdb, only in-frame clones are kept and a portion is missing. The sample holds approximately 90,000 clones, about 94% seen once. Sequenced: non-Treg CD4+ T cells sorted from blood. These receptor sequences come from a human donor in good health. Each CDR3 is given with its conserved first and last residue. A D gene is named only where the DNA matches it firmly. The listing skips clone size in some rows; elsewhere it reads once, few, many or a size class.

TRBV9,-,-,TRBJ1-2,TGTGCCAGCAGCGTAGGGGAAATCTCTGGCTACACCTTC,CASSVGEISGYTF
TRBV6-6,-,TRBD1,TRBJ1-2,TGTGCCAGCAGTCCCCAGGGACAGGGCAAATATGGCTACACCTTC,CASSPQGQGKYGYTF
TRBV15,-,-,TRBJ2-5,TGTGCCACCAGCAGAGGAGCGACAGAGCAAGAGACCCAGTACTTC,CATSRGATEQETQYF
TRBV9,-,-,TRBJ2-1,TGTGCCAGCAGCTTATTAGGGGACTCCTACAATGAGCAGTTCTTC,CASSLLGDSYNEQFF
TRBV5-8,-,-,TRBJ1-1,TGTGCCAGCAACACCGGACAGACGAACACTGAAGCTTTCTTT,CASNTGQTNTEAFF
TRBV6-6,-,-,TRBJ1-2,TGTGCCAGCAGTTTAGCGGGGGCGAGTGGCTACACCTTC,CASSLAGASGYTF
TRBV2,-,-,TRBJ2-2,TGTGCCAGCAGTGAAGACGGGAACACCGGGGAGCTGTTTTTT,CASSEDGNTGELFF
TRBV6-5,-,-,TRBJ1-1,TGTGCCAGCAGGGGGCCTGTTGACACTGAAGCTTTCTTT,CASRGPVDTEAFF
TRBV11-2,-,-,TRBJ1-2,TGTGCCAGCAGCTACAGCAGGGGTTTTAACTATGGCTACACCTTC,CASSYSRGFNYGYTF
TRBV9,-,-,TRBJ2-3,TGTGCCAGCAGCGTAGTGGCGGGGGCCAGCACAGATACGCAGTATTTT,CASSVVAGASTDTQYF
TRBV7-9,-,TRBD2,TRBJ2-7,TGTGCCAGCAGCTTAGGACTAGCGGGAGGGTTCAACGAGCAGTACTTC,CASSLGLAGGFNEQYF
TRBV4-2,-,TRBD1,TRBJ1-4,TGTGCCAGCAGCCAAGCGTCCGGGACAGGCTTTAATGAAAAACTGTTTTTT,CASSQASGTGFNEKLFF
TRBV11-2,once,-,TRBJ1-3,TGTGCCAGCAGCTTATCTGGAAACACCATATATTTT,CASSLSGNTIYF
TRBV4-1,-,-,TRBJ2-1,TGCGCCAGCAGCCAAGCCCCGGTGATCTACAGGAGCGAGCAGTTCTTC,CASSQAPVIYRSEQFF
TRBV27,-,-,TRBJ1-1,TGTGCCAGCAGTTTAGCAGGGTACACTGAAGCTTTCTTT,CASSLAGYTEAFF
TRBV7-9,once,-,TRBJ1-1,TGTGCCAGCAGCTTTTCGGGGGACACTGAAGCTTTCTTT,CASSFSGDTEAFF
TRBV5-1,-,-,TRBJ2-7,TGCGCCAGCAGCTTGAGCAGCGATGGGCCCTACGAGCAGTACTTC,CASSLSSDGPYEQYF
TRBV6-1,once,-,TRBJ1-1,TGTGCCTTGCTTAGGTGGAACACTGAAGCTTTCTTT,CALLRWNTEAFF
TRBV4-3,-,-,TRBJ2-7,TGCGCCAGCAGCCGAGAACAGGGCACCGAGCAGTACTTC,CASSREQGTEQYF
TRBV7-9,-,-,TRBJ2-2,TGTGCCAGCAGCCCCCTCCCAAAGAACACCGGGGAGCTGTTTTTT,CASSPLPKNTGELFF
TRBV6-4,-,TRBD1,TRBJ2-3,TGTGCCGGCAGTGAGGGACAGGGTGGTGATACGCAGTATTTT,CAGSEGQGGDTQYF
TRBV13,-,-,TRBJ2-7,TGTGCCAGCAGCTTAGCTAGCCCGGGTTCGGGCGAGCAGTACTTC,CASSLASPGSGEQYF
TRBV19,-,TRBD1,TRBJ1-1,TGTGCCAGTACTATGGGACAGGGGCAAACGGCCACTGAAGCTTTCTTT,CASTMGQGQTATEAFF
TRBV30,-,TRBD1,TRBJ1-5,TGTGCCTGGAGGGGGACAGGAACCGATCAGCCCCAGCATTTT,CAWRGTGTDQPQHF
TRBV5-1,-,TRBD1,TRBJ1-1,TGCGCCAGCCGAAGGACAGGGACGAACACTGAAGCTTTCTTT,CASRRTGTNTEAFF
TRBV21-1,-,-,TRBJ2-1,TGTGCCAGCAGCTCGCGAAAGGGAAGCGGCGGGGCATACAATGAGCAGTTCTTC,CASSSRKGSGGAYNEQFF
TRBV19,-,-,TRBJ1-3,TGTGCCAGTAGTGGGCCATCCGGAAACACCATATATTTT,CASSGPSGNTIYF
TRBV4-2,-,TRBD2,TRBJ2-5,TGTGCCAGCAGCCCCCTCAGGGAGGGAGAGACCCAGTACTTC,CASSPLREGETQYF
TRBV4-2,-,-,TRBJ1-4,TGTGCCAGCAGCCAATTTTCGCTCGTCGGGGCAACTAATGAAAAACTGTTTTTT,CASSQFSLVGATNEKLFF
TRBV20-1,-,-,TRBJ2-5,TGCAGTGGAAGTTCGGGAGAGACCCAGTACTTC,CSGSSGETQYF
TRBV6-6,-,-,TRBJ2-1,TGTGCCAGCACCGAGGGGGGCCCCTACAATGAGCAGTTCTTC,CASTEGGPYNEQFF
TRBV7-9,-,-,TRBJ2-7,TGTGCCAGCAGCTTCAGACAGGCCTACGAGCAGTACTTC,CASSFRQAYEQYF
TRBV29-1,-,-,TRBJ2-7,TGCAGCGTCGGATGGGGGGGGACACACCCGAGCTCCTACGAGCAGTACTTC,CSVGWGGTHPSSYEQYF
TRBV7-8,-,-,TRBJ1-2,TGTGCCAGCAGCTTAGTGCAGGGCTCTGGCTACACCTTC,CASSLVQGSGYTF
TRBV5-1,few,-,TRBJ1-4,TGCGCCAGCAGCCCCGGGGGGGGATTAAATGAAAAACTGTTTTTT,CASSPGGGLNEKLFF
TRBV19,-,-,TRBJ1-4,TGTGCCAGTACTTTCGGAGGCGGTAATGAAAAACTGTTTTTT,CASTFGGGNEKLFF
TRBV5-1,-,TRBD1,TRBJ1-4,TGCGCCAGCAGCTGGGGACAGACTAATGAAAAACTGTTTTTT,CASSWGQTNEKLFF
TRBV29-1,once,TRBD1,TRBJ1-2,TGCAGCGTTCGGAAGGGGGCCTATGGCTACACCTTC,CSVRKGAYGYTF
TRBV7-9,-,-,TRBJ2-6,TGTGCCAGCAGCCGTCTACAGGGAACTGGGGCCAACGTCCTGACTTTC,CASSRLQGTGANVLTF
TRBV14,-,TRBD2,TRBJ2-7,TGTGCCAGCAGCCCCGAGCTAGCGGGAGGGTACGAGCAGTACTTC,CASSPELAGGYEQYF
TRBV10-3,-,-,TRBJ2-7,TGTGCCATCAGCCGCACTGATTCCTACGAGCAGTACTTC,CAISRTDSYEQYF
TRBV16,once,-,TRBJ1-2,TGTGCCAGCAGCCCCGCGGCCGTCAGGGGTAATGGCTACACCTTC,CASSPAAVRGNGYTF
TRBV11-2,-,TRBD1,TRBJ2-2,TGTGCCAGCAGTTCCGGGACAGACTTGACCGGGGAGCTGTTTTTT,CASSSGTDLTGELFF
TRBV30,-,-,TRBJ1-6,TGTGCCTGGAGTCCTCAGTCTTCACCCCTCCACTTT,CAWSPQSSPLHF
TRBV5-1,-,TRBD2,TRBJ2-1,TGCGCCAGCAGCGCGGGGGAAACCTACAATGAGCAGTTCTTC,CASSAGETYNEQFF
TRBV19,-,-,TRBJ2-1,TGTGCCAGTATTAGACCCTCTTTAACCTTCTACAATGAGCAGTTCTTC,CASIRPSLTFYNEQFF
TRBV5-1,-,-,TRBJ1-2,TGCGCCAGCAGCTTAGACGCAGTCTATGGCTACACCTTC,CASSLDAVYGYTF
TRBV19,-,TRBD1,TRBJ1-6,TGTGCCAGTAGTAGCTTGGGACAGGGGGCACCGAATTCACCCCTCCACTTT,CASSSLGQGAPNSPLHF
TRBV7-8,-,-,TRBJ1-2,TGTGCCAGCAGCTTATTTCGCTATGGCTACACCTTC,CASSLFRYGYTF
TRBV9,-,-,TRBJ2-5,TGTGCCAGCAGCGTAGGTATCCAGGGGGGGACCCAGTACTTC,CASSVGIQGGTQYF
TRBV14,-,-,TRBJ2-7,TGTGCCAGCAGCCAAGCCTCGTGGCTTAGCTCCTACGAGCAGTACTTC,CASSQASWLSSYEQYF
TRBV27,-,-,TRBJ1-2,TGTGCCAGCATCAAGGGTCAACCATGGGCCGGGGCTAACTATGGCTACACCTTC,CASIKGQPWAGANYGYTF
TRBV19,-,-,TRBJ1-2,TGTGCCAGTAGACCACCGGGGCACCATGGCTACACCTTC,CASRPPGHHGYTF
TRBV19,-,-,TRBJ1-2,TGTGCCAGTAGTGGCGGACAGTTCTATGGCTACACCTTC,CASSGGQFYGYTF
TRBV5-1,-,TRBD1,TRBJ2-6,TGCGCCAGCAGTACAGGGGGATCCTCTGGGGCCAACGTCCTGACTTTC,CASSTGGSSGANVLTF
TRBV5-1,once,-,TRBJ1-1,TGCGCCAGCCGTCAAGACCTGGACACTGAAGCTTTCTTT,CASRQDLDTEAFF
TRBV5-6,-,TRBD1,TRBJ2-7,TGTGCCAGCAACCGACAGGGGCTAGTCTACGAGCAGTACTTC,CASNRQGLVYEQYF
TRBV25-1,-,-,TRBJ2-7,TGTGCCAGCAGTAAGGGGGGCGGCTACGAGCAGTACTTC,CASSKGGGYEQYF
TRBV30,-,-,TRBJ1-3,TGTGCCTGGACCGTAGGAGTCGGCGGAAACACCATATATTTT,CAWTVGVGGNTIYF